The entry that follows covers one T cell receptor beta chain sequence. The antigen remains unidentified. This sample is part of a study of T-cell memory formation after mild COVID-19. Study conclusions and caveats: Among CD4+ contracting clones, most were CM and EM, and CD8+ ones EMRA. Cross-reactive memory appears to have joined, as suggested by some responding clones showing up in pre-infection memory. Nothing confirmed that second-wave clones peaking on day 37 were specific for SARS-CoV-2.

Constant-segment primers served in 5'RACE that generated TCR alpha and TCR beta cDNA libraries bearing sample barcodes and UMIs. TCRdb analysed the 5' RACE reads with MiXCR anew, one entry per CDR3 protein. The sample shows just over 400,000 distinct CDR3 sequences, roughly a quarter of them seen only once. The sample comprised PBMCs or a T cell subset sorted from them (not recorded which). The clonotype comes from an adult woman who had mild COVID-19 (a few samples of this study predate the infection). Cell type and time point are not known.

CDR3 in amino acids: CSAPHTSGRGELFF. The CDR3 DNA reads as TGCAGTGCGCCCCATACTAGCGGGAGGGGGGAGCTGTTTTTT. This chain connects TRBV20-1 to TRBJ2-2, with 12 bases aligning to TRBD2. The V and J ends lost 6 bases and 8 bases, in that order; junction bases with no gene match: 7. Germline CDR1 DFQATT, CDR2 SNEGSKA (reference sequence). This CDR3 has 14 amino acids.